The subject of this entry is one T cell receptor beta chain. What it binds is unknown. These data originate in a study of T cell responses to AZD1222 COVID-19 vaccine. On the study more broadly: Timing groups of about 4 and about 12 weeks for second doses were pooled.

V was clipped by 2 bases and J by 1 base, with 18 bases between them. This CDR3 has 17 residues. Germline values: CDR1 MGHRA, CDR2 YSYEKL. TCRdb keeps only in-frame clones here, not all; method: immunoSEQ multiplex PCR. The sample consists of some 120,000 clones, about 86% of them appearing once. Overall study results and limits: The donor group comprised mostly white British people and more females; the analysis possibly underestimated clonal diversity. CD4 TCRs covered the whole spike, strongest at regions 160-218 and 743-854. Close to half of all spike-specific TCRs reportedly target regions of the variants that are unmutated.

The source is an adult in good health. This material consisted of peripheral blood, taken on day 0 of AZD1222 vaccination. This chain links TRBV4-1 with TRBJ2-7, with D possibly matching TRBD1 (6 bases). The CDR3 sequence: CASSQSGGGYGSYEQYF. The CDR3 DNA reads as TGCGCCAGCAGCCAATCGGGTGGGGGCTATGGTTCCTACGAGCAGTACTTC.